These 14 T cell receptor beta chains originate from one sample sequenced in a study of beta chain features in type 1 diabetes. The isolated RNA, all of it, was reverse transcribed, so expressed TCRB transcripts were what got sequenced. The protocol was immunoSEQ multiplex PCR, while the TCRdb copy is restricted to in-frame clones and leaves out a portion. Of about 620,000 clones in the sample, 15% to 18% were seen once. The specimen sequenced was naive CD4+ T cells from blood. These TCRs come from a man aged 18 to 30 in good health.

J is TRBJ1-2 and V is TRBV25-1, with 11 bases lining up with TRBD1. V lost 4 bases and J lost 2; bases outside the gene matches: 3. Germline-derived CDR1 and CDR2 are MGHDK and SYGVNS. This CDR3 has 15 amino acids. The CDR3 region has the DNA TGTGCCAGCAGTGCCCGGGACAGGGGGAACTATGGCTACACCTTC. Its protein is CASSARDRGNYGYTF.

The chain carries TRBV27 and TRBJ2-7; D may be TRBD2 (6 bases). V shed 9 bases and J shed 1 base, with 16 bases lying between them. CDR3 length equals 14 residues. The V gene's germline CDR1 is MNHEY and CDR2 SMNVEV (reference sequence). The CDR3 coding sequence is TGTGCCAGTTGCCCCCGGGACTCTTCCTACGAGCAGTACTTC. Its protein product is CASCPRDSSYEQYF.

This chain links TRBV4-3 with TRBJ2-2; TRBD1 agrees at 8 bases. CDR1 is LGHNA and CDR2 is YSLEER in the germline V gene. This CDR3 contains 16 residues. J was trimmed by 5 bases and V by 3 bases; bases with no gene match: 8. DNA for the CDR3: TGCGCCAGCAGCCATTCGACAGGGGTCAATACCGGGGAGCTGTTTTTT. As protein: CASSHSTGVNTGELFF.

The J gene is TRBJ2-1, the V gene TRBV28, with TRBD2 matching over 7 bases. The germline V gene has CDR1 MDHEN and CDR2 SYDVKM. The V and J ends lost 5 bases and 13 bases, in that order; junction bases with no gene match: 14. CDR3 size: 14 residues. CDR3 DNA: TGTGCCAGCAGTCAGGGCGGGAGTACCCCTTCTCAGTTCTTC. Amino acid sequence: CASSQGGSTPSQFF.

The sample holds a few counts of this clone. This chain joins TRBV15 and TRBJ2-7; a possible D gene is TRBD1 (6 bases). In germline, CDR1 is LNHNV, CDR2 YYDKDF (reference sequence). Between the trimmed V and J ends, which lost 5 bases and 2 bases, there was a span of 16 bases. The CDR3 is 15 residues long. The CDR3 protein is CATSVRTGFAYEQYF. In nucleotides, the CDR3 is TGTGCCACCAGCGTCCGTACAGGGTTCGCCTACGAGCAGTACTTC.

J is TRBJ2-7 and V is TRBV5-1; D not resolved. Germline V gene sequence: CDR1 SGHRS, CDR2 YFSETQ. The CDR3 consists of 15 residues. Trimming took 5 bases from V and 3 from J, leaving 18 bases between them. The CDR3 here is CASRSGPESLYEQYF. Here the CDR3 DNA reads TGCGCCAGCAGGTCGGGCCCCGAGAGCCTCTACGAGCAGTACTTC.

V gene TRBV4-1 combines with J gene TRBJ2-4; either TRBD1 or TRBD2 may supply D (5 bases each). Germline V CDR1 and CDR2: MGHRA, YSYEKL. The CDR3 spans 15 residues. V was clipped by 0 bases and J by 4 bases, with 10 bases between them. In DNA form, the CDR3 reads TGCGCCAGCAGCCAAGAGGGGCGGGCGAAAAACATTCAGTACTTC. Encoded protein: CASSQEGRAKNIQYF.

There are a few counts of this clone. This rearrangement joins TRBV6-1 to TRBJ2-5; D possibly corresponds to TRBD2 (6 bases). CDR1 is MNHNS and CDR2 is SASEGT in the germline V gene. Trimming removed 3 bases from V and 7 bases from J, with 24 bases in between. The CDR3 has 17 residues. The CDR3 reads CASSDDLEGRQMGTQYF. The DNA of the CDR3 is TGTGCCAGCAGTGATGATTTGGAGGGACGGCAAATGGGGACCCAGTACTTC.

The count of this clone is one. The chain combines TRBV28 with TRBJ1-1; D ambiguous. Germline V gene data show CDR1 as MDHEN and CDR2 as SYDVKM. This CDR3 is built from 14 residues. V lost 4 bases and J lost 0, with 9 bases in between. CDR3 nucleotides: TGTGCCAGCAGTTCGTACCCGTTGAACACTGAAGCTTTCTTT. Translating gives CASSSYPLNTEAFF.

The sample holds a few counts of this clone. The chain recombines TRBV27 with TRBJ1-2; D is possibly TRBD1 (5 bases). The CDR3 has 13 amino acids. Germline V gene data show CDR1 as MNHEY and CDR2 as SMNVEV (reference sequence). Trimming left V 1 base short and J 8 bases short, with 11 bases between. CDR3: CASSLWGTQGYTF. The CDR3 DNA reads TGTGCCAGCAGTTTATGGGGGACGCAGGGCTACACCTTC.

V is TRBV7-4 and J is TRBJ2-7, with a weak D call TRBD1 (5 bases). Trimming cost V 5 bases and J 0 bases, with 17 bases left between them. CDR1 and CDR2 (germline): SGHVT, SQSDAQ. This CDR3 has 16 residues. The CDR3 sequence: CASSQEGGHHSYEQYF. The DNA for the CDR3 is TGTGCCAGCAGCCAAGAAGGCGGACACCACTCCTACGAGCAGTACTTC.

This clone was detected a few times. The J gene is TRBJ2-6, the V gene TRBV7-6, with no clear D. V was pared by 1 base and J by 2 bases, with 12 bases between. The CDR3 contains 17 residues. Germline assignment: CDR1 SGHVS and CDR2 FNYEAQ. The CDR3 loop is CASSLGRSRPGANVLTF. The CDR3 DNA sequence: TGTGCCAGCAGCTTAGGGCGTTCCAGGCCTGGGGCCAACGTCCTGACTTTC.

The J gene is TRBJ1-1, the V gene TRBV7-9; tentative D call: TRBD1 (5 bases). Trimming shortened V by 5 bases and J by 1 base, and 11 bases separated the two germline ends. CDR1 is SEHNR, CDR2 FQNEAQ, per germline (reference sequence). The CDR3 length is 14 residues. CDR3 protein: CASSLRVGNTEAFF. The CDR3 DNA sequence: TGTGCCAGCAGCCTCAGGGTGGGGAACACTGAAGCTTTCTTT.

The rearrangement uses TRBV29-1 and TRBJ1-5, with unresolved D. There are 14 residues in the CDR3. The germline V gene encodes CDR1 SQVTM and CDR2 ANQGSEA. V lost 4 bases, J lost 3 bases, and 13 bases lay in between. The CDR3, as DNA: TGCAGCGTTGTCGTAGAGGGAACCAATCAGCCCCAGCATTTT. This translates into CSVVVEGTNQPQHF.